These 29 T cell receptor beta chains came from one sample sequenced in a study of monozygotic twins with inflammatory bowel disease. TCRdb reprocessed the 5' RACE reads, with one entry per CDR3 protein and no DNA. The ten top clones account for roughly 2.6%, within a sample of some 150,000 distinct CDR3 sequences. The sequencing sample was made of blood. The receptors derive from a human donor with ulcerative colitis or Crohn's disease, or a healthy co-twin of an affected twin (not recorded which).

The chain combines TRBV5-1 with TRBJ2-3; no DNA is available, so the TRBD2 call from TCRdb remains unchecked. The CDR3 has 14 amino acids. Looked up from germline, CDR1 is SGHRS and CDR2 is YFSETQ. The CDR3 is CASRLAGSTDTQYF.

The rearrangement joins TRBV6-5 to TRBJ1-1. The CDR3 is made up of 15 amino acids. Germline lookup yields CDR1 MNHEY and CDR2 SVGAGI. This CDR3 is CASSYSTGRDTEAFF.

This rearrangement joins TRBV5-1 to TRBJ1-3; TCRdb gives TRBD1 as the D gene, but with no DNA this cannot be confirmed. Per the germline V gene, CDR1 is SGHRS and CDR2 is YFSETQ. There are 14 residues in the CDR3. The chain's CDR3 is CASSRQTGGNTIYF. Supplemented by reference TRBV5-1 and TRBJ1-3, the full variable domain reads KAGVTQTPRYLIKTRGQQVTLSCSPISGHRSVSWYQQTPGQGLQFLFEYFSETQRNKGNFPGRFSGRQFSNSRSEMNVSTLELGDSALYLCASSRQTGGNTIYFGEGSWLTVV.

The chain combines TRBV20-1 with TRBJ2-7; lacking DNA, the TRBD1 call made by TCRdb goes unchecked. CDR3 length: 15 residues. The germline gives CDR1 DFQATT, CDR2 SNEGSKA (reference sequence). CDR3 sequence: CSAGSPGQGSYEQYF.

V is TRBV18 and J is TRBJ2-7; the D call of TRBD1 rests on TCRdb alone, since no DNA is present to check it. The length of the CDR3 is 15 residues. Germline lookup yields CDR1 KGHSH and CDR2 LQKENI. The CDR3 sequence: CASSPTGVWVYEQYF.

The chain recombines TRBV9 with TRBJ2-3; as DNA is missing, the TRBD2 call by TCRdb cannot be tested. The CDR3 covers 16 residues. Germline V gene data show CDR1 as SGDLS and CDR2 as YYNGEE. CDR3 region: CASSSWASRRLDTQYF.

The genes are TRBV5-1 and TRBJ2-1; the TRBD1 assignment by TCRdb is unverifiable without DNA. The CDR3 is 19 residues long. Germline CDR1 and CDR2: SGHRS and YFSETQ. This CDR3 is CASSPLGLSDRGTPNEQFF.

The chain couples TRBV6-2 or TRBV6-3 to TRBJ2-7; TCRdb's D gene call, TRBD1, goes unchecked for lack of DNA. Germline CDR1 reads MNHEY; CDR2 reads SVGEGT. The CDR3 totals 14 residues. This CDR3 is CASRPPAVSYEQYF.

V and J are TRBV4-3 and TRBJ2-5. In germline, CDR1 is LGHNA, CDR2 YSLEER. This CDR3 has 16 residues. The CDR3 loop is CASSQDIGDLIETQYF.

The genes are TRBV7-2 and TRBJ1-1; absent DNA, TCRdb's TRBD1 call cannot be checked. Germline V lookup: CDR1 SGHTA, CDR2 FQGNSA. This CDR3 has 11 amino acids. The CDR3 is CASSSQGLAFF.

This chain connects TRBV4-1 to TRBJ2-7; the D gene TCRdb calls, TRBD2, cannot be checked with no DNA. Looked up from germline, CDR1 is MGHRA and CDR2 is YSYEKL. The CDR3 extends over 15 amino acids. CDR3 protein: CASSQESSGAYEQYF.

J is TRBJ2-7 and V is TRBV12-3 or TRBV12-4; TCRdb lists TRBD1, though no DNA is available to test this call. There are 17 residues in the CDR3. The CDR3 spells CASSLGDRTQPTYEQYF.

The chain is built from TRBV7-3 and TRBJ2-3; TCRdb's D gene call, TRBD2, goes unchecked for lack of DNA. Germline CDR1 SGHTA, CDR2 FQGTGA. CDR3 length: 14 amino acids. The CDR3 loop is CASSLTGEEDTQYF.

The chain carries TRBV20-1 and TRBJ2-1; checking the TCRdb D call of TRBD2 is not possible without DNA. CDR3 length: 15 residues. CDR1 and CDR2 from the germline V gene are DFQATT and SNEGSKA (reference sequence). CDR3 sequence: CSAREASGSGNEQFF.

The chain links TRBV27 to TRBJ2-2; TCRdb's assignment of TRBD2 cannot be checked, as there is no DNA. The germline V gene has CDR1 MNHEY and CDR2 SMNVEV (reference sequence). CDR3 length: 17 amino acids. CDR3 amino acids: CASSFIGGGQDTGELFF.

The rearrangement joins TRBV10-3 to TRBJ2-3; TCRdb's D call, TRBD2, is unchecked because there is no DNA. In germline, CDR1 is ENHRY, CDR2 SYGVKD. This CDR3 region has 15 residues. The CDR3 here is CAISESPSGIDTQYF.

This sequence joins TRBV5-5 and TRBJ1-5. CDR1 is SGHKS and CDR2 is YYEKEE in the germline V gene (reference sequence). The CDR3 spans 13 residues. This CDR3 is CASSLYSNQPQHF.

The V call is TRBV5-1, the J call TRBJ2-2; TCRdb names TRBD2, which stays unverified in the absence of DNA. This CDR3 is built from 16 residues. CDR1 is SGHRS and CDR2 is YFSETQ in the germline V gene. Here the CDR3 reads CASRSGGGTNTGELFF.

The CDR3: CASSFTSYDWGSTDTQYF. The rearrangement links TRBV12-3 or TRBV12-4 to TRBJ2-3; TCRdb's D gene call, TRBD1, goes unchecked for lack of DNA. CDR3 length equals 18 residues.

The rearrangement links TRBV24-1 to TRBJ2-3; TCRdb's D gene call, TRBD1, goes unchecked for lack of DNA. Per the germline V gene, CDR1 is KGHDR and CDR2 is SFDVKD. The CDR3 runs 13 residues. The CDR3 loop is CATSSPSHNTQYF.

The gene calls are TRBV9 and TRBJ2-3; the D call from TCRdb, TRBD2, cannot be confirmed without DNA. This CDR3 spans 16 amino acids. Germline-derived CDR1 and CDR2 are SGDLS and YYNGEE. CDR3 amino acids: CASSVGATSGRDTQYF.

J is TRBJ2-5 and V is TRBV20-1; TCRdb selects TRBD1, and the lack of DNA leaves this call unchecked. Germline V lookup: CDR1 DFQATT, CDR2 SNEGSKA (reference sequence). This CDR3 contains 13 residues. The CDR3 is CSALLGGQETQYF.

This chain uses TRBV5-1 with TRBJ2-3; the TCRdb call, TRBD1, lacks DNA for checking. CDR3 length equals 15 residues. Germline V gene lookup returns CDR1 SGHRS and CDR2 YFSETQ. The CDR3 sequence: CASSLADRVTDTQYF.

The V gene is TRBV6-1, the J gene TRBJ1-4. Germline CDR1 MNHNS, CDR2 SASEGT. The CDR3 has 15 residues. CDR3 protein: CASSVLGRFNEKLFF.

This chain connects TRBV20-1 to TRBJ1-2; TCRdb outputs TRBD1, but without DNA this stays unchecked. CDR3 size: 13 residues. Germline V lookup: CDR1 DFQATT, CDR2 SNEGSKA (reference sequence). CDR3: CSAGRTENYGYTF.

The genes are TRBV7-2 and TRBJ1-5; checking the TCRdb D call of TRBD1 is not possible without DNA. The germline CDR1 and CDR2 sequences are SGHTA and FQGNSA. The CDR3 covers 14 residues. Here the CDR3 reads CASSPQGNNQPQHF.

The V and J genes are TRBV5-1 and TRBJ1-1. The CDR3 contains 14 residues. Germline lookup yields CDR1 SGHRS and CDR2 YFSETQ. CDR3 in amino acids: CASNLGGERTEAFF.

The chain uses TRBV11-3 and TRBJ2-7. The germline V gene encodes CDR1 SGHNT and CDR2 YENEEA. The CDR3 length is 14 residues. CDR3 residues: CASSQAYLRYEQYF. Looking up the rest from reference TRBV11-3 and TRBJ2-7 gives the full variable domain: EAGVVQSPRYKIIEKKQPVAFWCNPISGHNTLYWYLQNLGQGPELLIRYENEEAVDDSQLPKDRFSAERLKGVDSTLKIQPAELGDSAVYLCASSQAYLRYEQYFGPGTRLTVT.

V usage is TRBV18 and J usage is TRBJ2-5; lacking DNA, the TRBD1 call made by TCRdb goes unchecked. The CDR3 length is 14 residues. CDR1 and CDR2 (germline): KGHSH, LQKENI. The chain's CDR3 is CASSPPPRGETQYF.